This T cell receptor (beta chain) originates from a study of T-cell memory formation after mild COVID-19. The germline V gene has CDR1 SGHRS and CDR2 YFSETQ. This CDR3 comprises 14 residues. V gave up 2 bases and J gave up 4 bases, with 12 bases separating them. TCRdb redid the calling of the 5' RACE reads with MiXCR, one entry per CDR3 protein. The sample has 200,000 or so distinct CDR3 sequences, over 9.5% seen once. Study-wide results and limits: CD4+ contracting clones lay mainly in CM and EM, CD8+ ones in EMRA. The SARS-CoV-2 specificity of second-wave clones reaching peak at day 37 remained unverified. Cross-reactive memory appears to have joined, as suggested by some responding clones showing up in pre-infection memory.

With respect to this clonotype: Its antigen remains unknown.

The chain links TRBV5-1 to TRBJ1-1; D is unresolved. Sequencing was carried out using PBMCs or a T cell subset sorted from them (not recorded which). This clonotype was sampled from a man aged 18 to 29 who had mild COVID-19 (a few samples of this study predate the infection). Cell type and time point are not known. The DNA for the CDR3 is TGCGCCAGCAGCTTTCAAGGTACGAGCACTGAAGCTTTCTTT. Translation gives CASSFQGTSTEAFF.